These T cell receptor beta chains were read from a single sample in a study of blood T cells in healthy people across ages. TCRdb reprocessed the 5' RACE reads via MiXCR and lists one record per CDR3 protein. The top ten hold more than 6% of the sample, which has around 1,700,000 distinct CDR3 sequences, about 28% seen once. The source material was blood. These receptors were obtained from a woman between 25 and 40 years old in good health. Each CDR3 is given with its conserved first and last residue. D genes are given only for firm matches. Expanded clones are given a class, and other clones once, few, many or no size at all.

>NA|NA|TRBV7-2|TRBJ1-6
TGTGCCAGCGGAGGACCGGGACTACCCGATTCACCCCTCCACTTT
CASGGPGLPDSPLHF
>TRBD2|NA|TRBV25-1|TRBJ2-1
TGTGCCAGCAGCGGACTAGCGGGAGGAGTGGTTGAGCAGTTCTTC
CASSGLAGGVVEQFF
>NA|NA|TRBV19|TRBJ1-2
TGTGCCAGTAGTAATCAGGGGACACCTAACTATGGCTACACCTTC
CASSNQGTPNYGYTF
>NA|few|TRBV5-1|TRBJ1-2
TGCGCCAGCAGCTTGGCTCGGGGACCTCTACGTGGCTACACCTTC
CASSLARGPLRGYTF
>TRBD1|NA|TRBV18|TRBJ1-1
TGTGCCAGCTCCTCCGGACAGGGGATGGTAAGCACTGAAGCTTTCTTT
CASSSGQGMVSTEAFF
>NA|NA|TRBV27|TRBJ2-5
TGTGCCAGCAGTCCGGCATTGGGCGGGATTGAGACCCAGTACTTC
CASSPALGGIETQYF
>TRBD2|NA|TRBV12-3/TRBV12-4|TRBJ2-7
TGTGCCGGCAGACGGACTAGCGGAGTCTACGAGCAGTACTTC
CAGRRTSGVYEQYF
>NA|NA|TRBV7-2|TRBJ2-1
TGTGCCAGCAGCCCGAGGTATGGCAATGAGCAGTTCTTC
CASSPRYGNEQFF
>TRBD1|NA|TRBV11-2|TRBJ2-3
TGTGCCAGCAGCTTGGCGACAGGGGTCACAGATACGCAGTATTTT
CASSLATGVTDTQYF
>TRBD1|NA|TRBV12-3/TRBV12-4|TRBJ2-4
TGTGCCAGCAGCCCTGGGACAGTAAACATTCAGTACTTC
CASSPGTVNIQYF
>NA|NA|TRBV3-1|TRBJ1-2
TGTGCCAGCAGCCAAGGGCCCAGTGGCTACACCTTC
CASSQGPSGYTF
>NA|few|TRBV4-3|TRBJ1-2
TGCGCCAGCAGCCAAGGAAGCAGGGCGGCTTCCAACTCGGGCTACACCTTC
CASSQGSRAASNSGYTF